Shown below are 24 T cell receptor beta chains from a single sample sequenced in a study of regulatory T cells in long-lasting Graves disease. To make TCR beta libraries, researchers used iRepertoire HTBI primers and Arm-PCR of CDR3 regions. MiXCR, run by TCRdb on the multiplex PCR reads, gives a single entry per CDR3 protein. The sample has about 220,000 distinct CDR3 sequences, roughly 19% seen once. Time point in this sample: newly diagnosed GD, antithyroid drugs for less than 3 months. The TCR library used RNA extracted from PBMCs. These records were also assigned to another study, of T cells in Graves' hyperthyroidism and ophthalmopathy.

The source was peripheral blood mononuclear cells (PBMCs), collected at new diagnosis, from a patient treated with antithyroid drugs. Every receptor here comes from a woman aged 30 to 39 with Graves disease.

At least ten counts were recorded for this clonotype. The V and J genes are TRBV12-5 and TRBJ2-1, with no clear D. CDR3 length: 13 residues. The V and J ends lost 2 bases and 10 bases respectively, with 12 bases between them. The germline CDR1 and CDR2 sequences are LGHNT and FRNRAP. CDR3 nucleotides: TGTGCTAGTGGTTTGTATGGGTTACGGGAGCAGTTCTTC. Encoded protein: CASGLYGLREQFF.

V gene TRBV30 combines with J gene TRBJ2-5; 7 bases map to TRBD1. Germline V gene lookup returns CDR1 GTSNPN and CDR2 SVGIG (reference sequence). The CDR3 totals 15 residues. Unmatched junction bases numbered 13, after V lost 5 bases and J lost 4 bases. CDR3: CAWGPRNTGVETQYF. CDR3 sequence (DNA): TGTGCCTGGGGACCTAGAAATACAGGGGTAGAGACCCAGTACTTC. The variable domain in full, completed from reference TRBV30 and TRBJ2-5, reads SQTIHQWPATLVQPVGSPLSLECTVEGTSNPNLYWYRQAAGRGLQLLFYSVGIGQISSEVPQNLSASRPQDRQFILSSKKLLLSDSGFYLCAWGPRNTGVETQYFGPGTRLLVL.

This clonotype was found a few times. Germline is not matched at one junction end, which may reflect a read error. The chain combines TRBV28 with TRBJ2-1, with D perhaps matching TRBD1 or TRBD2 (5 bases each). The CDR3 is 11 residues long. The germline V gene encodes CDR1 MDHEN and CDR2 SYDVKM. The CDR3 region has the DNA TGTGCCAGTAGCGAGGGGCGGAAATATCTCTTC. Translated: CASSEGRKYLF.

In the case of this clonotype: A much larger clone lies a single base off, so this may be a read error. J is TRBJ2-2 and V is TRBV30, with a weak D call TRBD2 (6 bases). Deletions cut 3 bases from V and 3 bases from J, with 8 bases between. The CDR3 length is 13 residues. Germline values: CDR1 GTSNPN, CDR2 SVGIG (reference sequence). Written as DNA, the CDR3 is TGTGCCTGGAGCTGGGGGGACACCGGGGAGCTGTTTTTT. It encodes CAWSWGDTGELFF. The full variable domain, completed using reference TRBV30 and TRBJ2-2, is SQTIHQWPATLVQPVGSPLSLECTVEGTSNPNLYWYRQAAGRGLQLLFYSVGIGQISSEVPQNLSASRPQDRQFILSSKKLLLSDSGFYLCAWSWGDTGELFFGEGSRLTVL.

The table lists this clonotype with many counts. The chain uses TRBV28 and TRBJ2-3, with 10 bases fitting TRBD1. Germline values: CDR1 MDHEN, CDR2 SYDVKM. The junction had 2 bases not matched to a gene; V was cut back by 6 bases and J by 2 bases. This CDR3 has 14 amino acids. In DNA form, the CDR3 reads TGTGCCAGCAGACGACAGGGGGCCACAGATACGCAGTATTTT. Translating gives CASRRQGATDTQYF. Full variable domain (rest looked up from reference TRBV28 and TRBJ2-3): DVKVTQSSRYLVKRTGEKVFLECVQDMDHENMFWYRQDPGLGLRLIYFSYDVKMKEKGDIPEGYSVSREKKERFSLILESASTNQTSMYLCASRRQGATDTQYFGPGTRLTVL.

This clonotype was seen many times. The chain is built from TRBV10-2 and TRBJ1-2, with D hard to call. CDR1 and CDR2 from the germline V gene are WSHSY and SAAADI. The V gene lost 3 bases and the J gene lost 0 bases, with 11 bases spanning the gap. The CDR3 contains 15 residues. The CDR3 nucleotides read TGCGCCAGCAGTGAAGCGGGGTTAGCTAACTATGGCTACACCTTC. The encoded protein is CASSEAGLANYGYTF.

This clonotype was seen at least ten times. The chain carries TRBV9 and TRBJ2-5; TRBD1 matches at 9 bases. CDR3 length equals 15 residues. The V segment lost 0 bases and the J segment 4 bases; nucleotides outside the gene matches: 4. CDR1 and CDR2 (germline): SGDLS, YYNGEE. CDR3 protein: CASSVEGTGTETQYF. As DNA, the CDR3 is TGTGCCAGCAGCGTAGAAGGGACAGGGACAGAGACCCAGTACTTC. The full variable domain, in which reference TRBV9 and TRBJ2-5 provide the parts outside the CDR3, is DSGVTQTPKHLITATGQRVTLRCSPRSGDLSVYWYQQSLDQGLQFLIQYYNGEERAKGNILERFSAQQFPDLHSELNLSSLELGDSALYFCASSVEGTGTETQYFGPGTRLLVL.

The table lists this clonotype with many counts. This chain uses TRBV27 with TRBJ2-7; possible D gene TRBD1, 5 bases. CDR1 is MNHEY, CDR2 SMNVEV, per germline (reference sequence). The CDR3 runs 14 residues. V dropped 7 bases and J dropped 2 bases, with 15 bases sitting between them. The CDR3 bases are TGTGCCAGCACCCCTGGGGCTAACCCCTACGAGCAGTACTTC. The encoded protein is CASTPGANPYEQYF.

This clonotype appeared many times. The chain joins TRBV19 to TRBJ2-7; D is unresolved. V shed 3 bases and J shed 7 bases, with 19 bases lying between them. Germline V gives CDR1 LNHDA, CDR2 SQIVND (reference sequence). This CDR3 comprises 15 residues. CDR3 protein: CASSMVVSPPGEQYF. Here the CDR3 DNA reads TGTGCCAGTAGTATGGTGGTTTCCCCTCCCGGGGAGCAGTACTTC.

This clonotype showed up just a few times. The J gene is TRBJ2-1, the V gene TRBV14; maybe TRBD2 (6 bases). From germline, CDR1 is SGHDN and CDR2 FVKESK. This CDR3 region has 15 residues. V lost 6 bases and J lost 0, with 12 bases in between. CDR3 sequence reads: CASRWGGTSYNEQFF. Here the CDR3 DNA reads TGTGCCAGCAGATGGGGCGGGACCTCCTACAATGAGCAGTTCTTC. Combining the CDR3 with reference TRBV14 and TRBJ2-1 gives the whole variable domain EAGVTQFPSHSVIEKGQTVTLRCDPISGHDNLYWYRRVMGKEIKFLLHFVKESKQDESGMPNNRFLAERTGGTYSTLKVQPAELEDSGVYFCASRWGGTSYNEQFFGPGTRLTVL.

The chain uses TRBV2 and TRBJ2-1; perhaps TRBD2 as D (5 bases). Germline-derived CDR1 and CDR2 are SNHLY and FYNNEI. This CDR3 has 14 residues. Trimming pared 1 base from V and 6 bases from J, leaving 10 bases between. CDR3 nucleotides: TGTGCCAGCAGTGAAGGGAATCGGGGCAATGAGCAGTTCTTC. Protein: CASSEGNRGNEQFF.

This clonotype was detected ten times or more. The chain links TRBV12-3 or TRBV12-4 to TRBJ2-5; a weak D match, TRBD1 (6 bases). Trimming cost V 3 bases and J 0 bases, with 11 bases left between them. This CDR3 is built from 15 residues. CDR3 region: CASSFGRDNQETQYF. In DNA, the CDR3 is TGTGCCAGCAGTTTCGGCAGGGACAACCAAGAGACCCAGTACTTC.

This clonotype was seen many times. The V gene is TRBV6-9, the J gene TRBJ2-1; 9 bases map to TRBD2. The CDR3 is 15 amino acids. V shed 2 bases, J shed 5 bases, and the junction held 4 bases outside the gene matches. CDR1 is MNHGY and CDR2 is SVAAGI in the germline V gene. The CDR3 bases are TGTGCCAGCAGTTATATGGCTAGCGGGAACAATGAGCAGTTCTTC. Amino acid sequence: CASSYMASGNNEQFF.

This clonotype has a handful of counts. This chain connects TRBV7-2 to TRBJ2-2, with 9 bases identical to TRBD1. CDR3 length: 17 amino acids. Germline CDR1 and CDR2: SGHTA and FQGNSA. J was trimmed by 0 bases and V by 4 bases; bases with no gene match: 6. The CDR3 region has the DNA TGTGCCAGCAGCTCGACCCGGACAGGGGCGAACACCGGGGAGCTGTTTTTT. Amino acid sequence: CASSSTRTGANTGELFF.

The chain uses TRBV6-1 and TRBJ1-4; D possibly corresponds to TRBD1 (6 bases). V shed 8 bases and J shed 2 bases, with 9 bases lying between them. In germline, CDR1 is MNHNS, CDR2 SASEGT. The CDR3 length is 13 residues. CDR3 sequence reads: CASGQHTNEKLFF. The DNA for the CDR3 is TGTGCCAGCGGACAGCATACTAATGAAAAACTGTTTTTT.

The V gene is TRBV12-3 or TRBV12-4, the J gene TRBJ2-2; TRBD1 matches at 10 bases. V lost 4 bases to trimming and J lost 4 bases; unmatched junction nucleotides: 3. CDR3 size: 15 residues. CDR3 DNA: TGTGCCAGCAGTTCCGGGACAGGGGCCACCGGGGAGCTGTTTTTT. Amino acid sequence: CASSSGTGATGELFF.

This clonotype appeared many times. The chain combines TRBV30 with TRBJ1-1; 7 nucleotides align to TRBD1. Trimming took 2 bases from V and 8 from J; bases not matched to a gene: 2. Germline CDR1 is GTSNPN and CDR2 is SVGIG (reference sequence). The CDR3 extends over 11 amino acids. The CDR3 loop reads CAWSRTGEAFF. DNA for the CDR3: TGTGCCTGGAGTCGGACAGGCGAAGCTTTCTTT.

The chain uses TRBV5-4 and TRBJ2-3; 8 nucleotides match TRBD2. V was clipped by 0 bases and J by 5 bases; unmatched bases: 8. The CDR3 loop spans 16 amino acids. Germline CDR1 and CDR2: SGHNT and YYREEE (reference sequence). CDR3 coding DNA: TGTGCCAGCAGCTTGGGGGGCGGGAGGACCAGAGATACGCAGTATTTT. Translated, it gives CASSLGGGRTRDTQYF.

This clonotype has just one count. A far larger clone is off by one base, so a read error is likely. The chain couples TRBV28 to TRBJ2-1, with 7 nucleotides matching TRBD1. This CDR3 spans 15 amino acids. From germline, CDR1 is MDHEN and CDR2 SYDVKM. J gave up 10 bases and V 3 bases, and 12 bases lay outside the gene matches. CDR3 protein: CASSFPGQREYEQFF. Written as DNA, the CDR3 is TGTGCCAGCAGTTTCCCGGGACAGCGAGAGTACGAGCAGTTCTTC.

The rearrangement uses TRBV5-6 and TRBJ2-5; weak D call: TRBD2 (6 bases). Trimming took 4 bases from V and 5 from J, leaving 18 bases between them. This CDR3 spans 15 amino acids. The V gene's germline CDR1 is SGHDT and CDR2 YYEEEE. The CDR3 coding sequence is TGTGCCAGCAGCCCGGAGGGGTACTTCCGGGAGACCCAGTACTTC. Protein sequence: CASSPEGYFRETQYF.

J is TRBJ2-1 and V is TRBV6-2 or TRBV6-3; the D gene is possibly TRBD1 (5 bases). This CDR3 contains 12 residues. Trimming pared 8 bases from V and 7 bases from J, leaving 12 bases between. The germline CDR1 and CDR2 sequences are MNHEY and SVGEGT. In DNA form, the CDR3 reads TGTGCCAGCCTACAGGCAGGGAATGAGCAGTTCTTC. Its protein is CASLQAGNEQFF.

This clonotype was recorded at least ten times. The chain carries TRBV10-3 and TRBJ1-3; 7 bases match TRBD1. This CDR3 contains 13 residues. CDR1 ENHRY and CDR2 SYGVKD come from the germline V gene. In nucleotides, the CDR3 is TGTGCGATACAGGGGCGTTCTGGAAACACCATATATTTT. This codes for CAIQGRSGNTIYF.

This clonotype was seen many times. This chain joins TRBV24-1 and TRBJ1-2; TRBD1 matches 8 bases. V was pared by 2 bases and J by 12 bases, with 10 bases of the junction left unmatched. The germline V gene has CDR1 KGHDR and CDR2 SFDVKD. The CDR3 contains 14 residues. For the CDR3, the DNA is TGTGCCACCAGTGATTCCATGGACAGGGCGTTACACACCTTC. Translated, it gives CATSDSMDRALHTF.

This clonotype has ten or more counts. The chain is built from TRBV9 and TRBJ2-2; no clear D. Trimming shortened V by 0 bases and J by 0 bases, and 9 bases separated the two germline ends. This CDR3 spans 16 amino acids. From germline, CDR1 is SGDLS and CDR2 YYNGEE. The CDR3 region has the DNA TGTGCCAGCAGCGTAGCTGGGCGCGCGAACACCGGGGAGCTGTTTTTT. Translated, it gives CASSVAGRANTGELFF.